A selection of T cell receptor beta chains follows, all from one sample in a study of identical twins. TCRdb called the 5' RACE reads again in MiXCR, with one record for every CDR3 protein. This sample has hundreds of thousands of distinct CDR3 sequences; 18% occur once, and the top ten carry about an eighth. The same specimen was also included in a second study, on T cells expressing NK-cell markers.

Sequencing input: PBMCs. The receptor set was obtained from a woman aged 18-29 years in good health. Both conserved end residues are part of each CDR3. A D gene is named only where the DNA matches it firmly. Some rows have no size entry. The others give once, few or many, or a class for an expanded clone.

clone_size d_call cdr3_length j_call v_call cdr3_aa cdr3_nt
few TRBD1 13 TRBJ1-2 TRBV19 CASRTGGTYGYTF TGTGCCAGTCGGACAGGGGGCACCTATGGCTACACCTTC
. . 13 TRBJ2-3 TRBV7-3 CASSDGGKDTQYF TGTGCCAGCAGTGACGGGGGAAAAGATACGCAGTATTTT
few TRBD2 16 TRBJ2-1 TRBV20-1 CSASPLRRGRYNEQFF TGCAGTGCTAGCCCCTTGCGGCGGGGGAGGTACAATGAGCAGTTCTTC
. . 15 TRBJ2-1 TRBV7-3 CASSPRGGTYNEQFF TGTGCCAGCAGCCCGAGGGGGGGCACCTACAATGAGCAGTTCTTC
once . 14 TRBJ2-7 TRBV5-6 CASSSGPGGDEQYF TGTGCCAGCAGCTCCGGGCCAGGGGGGGACGAGCAGTACTTC
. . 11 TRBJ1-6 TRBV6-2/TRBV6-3 CASSYAGNLHF TGTGCCAGCAGTTACGCTGGTAACCTCCACTTT
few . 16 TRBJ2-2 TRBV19 CASTNSYILNTGELFF TGTGCCAGTACCAATTCCTACATCCTGAACACCGGGGAGCTGTTTTTT
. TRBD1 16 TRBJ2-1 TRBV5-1 CASSLEGTGGKNEQFF TGCGCCAGCAGCTTGGAGGGGACAGGGGGCAAGAATGAGCAGTTCTTC
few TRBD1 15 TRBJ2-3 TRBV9 CASSQFGQVTDTQYF TGTGCCAGCAGCCAATTCGGACAGGTAACAGATACGCAGTATTTT
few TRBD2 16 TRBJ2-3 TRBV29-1 CSVAGGRDGGADTQYF TGCAGCGTTGCGGGAGGGCGAGATGGAGGAGCAGATACGCAGTATTTT
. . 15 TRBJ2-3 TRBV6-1 CASSELRTNTDTQYF TGTGCCAGCAGTGAACTGAGGACCAACACAGATACGCAGTATTTT
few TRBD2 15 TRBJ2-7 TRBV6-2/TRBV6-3 CASSSPGTSDHEQYF TGTGCCAGCAGTTCTCCCGGGACTAGCGACCACGAGCAGTACTTC
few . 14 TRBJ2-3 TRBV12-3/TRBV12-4 CASSLAGRDDTQYF TGTGCCAGCAGTTTAGCGGGCAGGGACGATACGCAGTATTTT
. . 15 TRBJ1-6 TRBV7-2 CASSTGTPDNSPLHF TGTGCCAGCAGCACAGGGACACCTGATAATTCACCCCTCCACTTT
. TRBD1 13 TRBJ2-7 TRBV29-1 CSARTGAVYEQYF TGCAGCGCCCGGACAGGAGCCGTTTACGAGCAGTACTTC
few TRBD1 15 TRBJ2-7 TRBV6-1 CASIGLTGITYEQYF TGTGCCAGCATAGGCTTGACAGGGATCACCTACGAGCAGTACTTC
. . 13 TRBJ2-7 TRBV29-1 CSVNQKSSYEQYF TGCAGCGTGAATCAAAAAAGCTCCTACGAGCAGTACTTC
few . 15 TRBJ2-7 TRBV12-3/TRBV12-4 CASSFGSSAFYEQYF TGTGCCAGCAGTTTTGGGTCGTCCGCCTTCTACGAGCAGTACTTC
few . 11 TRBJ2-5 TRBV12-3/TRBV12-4 CASSSLKTQYF TGTGCCAGCAGTTCCCTGAAGACCCAGTACTTC
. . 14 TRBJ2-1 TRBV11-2 CASSLGVFGGEQFF TGTGCCAGCAGCTTAGGTGTCTTCGGGGGTGAGCAGTTCTTC
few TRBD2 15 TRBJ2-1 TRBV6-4 CASSDSAGPYNEQFF TGTGCCAGCAGTGACTCAGCGGGGCCCTACAATGAGCAGTTCTTC
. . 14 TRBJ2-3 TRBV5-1 CASSLESSTDTQYF TGCGCCAGCAGCTTGGAATCCAGCACAGATACGCAGTATTTT
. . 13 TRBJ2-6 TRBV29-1 CSVVHTGANVLTF TGCAGCGTTGTCCATACTGGGGCCAACGTCCTGACTTTC
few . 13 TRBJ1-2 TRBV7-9 CASSSADRYGYTF TGTGCCAGCAGTTCGGCTGACAGATATGGCTACACCTTC
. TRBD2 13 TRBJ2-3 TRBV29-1 CSVGLAGTDTQYF TGCAGCGTTGGACTAGCGGGCACAGATACGCAGTATTTT
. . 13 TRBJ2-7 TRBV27 CASRTSRSYEQYF TGTGCCAGCAGGACTAGTAGGTCCTACGAGCAGTACTTC
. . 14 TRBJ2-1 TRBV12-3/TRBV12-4 CASSLRGPFNEQFF TGTGCCAGCAGTTTGCGCGGGCCTTTTAATGAGCAGTTCTTC
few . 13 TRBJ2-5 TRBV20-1 CSARDGNQETQYF TGCAGTGCTAGAGACGGGAACCAAGAGACCCAGTACTTC
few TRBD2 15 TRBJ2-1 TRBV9 CASSERLAGIDEQFF TGTGCCAGCAGCGAAAGACTAGCGGGAATCGATGAGCAGTTCTTC
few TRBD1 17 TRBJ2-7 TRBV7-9 CASSLIPRQGATYEQYF TGTGCCAGCAGCCTTATTCCAAGACAGGGGGCAACCTACGAGCAGTACTTC
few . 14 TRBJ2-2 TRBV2 CASSAFGITGELFF TGTGCCAGCAGTGCCTTTGGAATCACCGGGGAGCTGTTTTTT
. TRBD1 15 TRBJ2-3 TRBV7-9 CASSKQGQFGDTQYF TGTGCCAGCAGCAAACAGGGGCAGTTTGGAGATACGCAGTATTTT